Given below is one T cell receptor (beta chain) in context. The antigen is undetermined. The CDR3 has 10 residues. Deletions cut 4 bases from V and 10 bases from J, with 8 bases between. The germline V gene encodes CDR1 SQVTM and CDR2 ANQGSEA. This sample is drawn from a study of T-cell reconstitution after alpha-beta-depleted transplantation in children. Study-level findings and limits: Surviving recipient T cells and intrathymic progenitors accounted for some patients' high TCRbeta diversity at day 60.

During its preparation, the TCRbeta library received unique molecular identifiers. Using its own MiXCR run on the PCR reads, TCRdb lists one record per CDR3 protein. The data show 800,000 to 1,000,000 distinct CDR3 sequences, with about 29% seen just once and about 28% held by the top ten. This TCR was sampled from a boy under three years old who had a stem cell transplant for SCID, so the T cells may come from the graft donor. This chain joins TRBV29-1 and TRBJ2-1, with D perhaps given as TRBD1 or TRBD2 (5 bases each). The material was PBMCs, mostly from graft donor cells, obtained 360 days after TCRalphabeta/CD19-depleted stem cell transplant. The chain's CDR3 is CSVGGREQFF. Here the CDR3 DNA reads TGCAGCGTTGGGGGGAGAGAGCAGTTCTTC.